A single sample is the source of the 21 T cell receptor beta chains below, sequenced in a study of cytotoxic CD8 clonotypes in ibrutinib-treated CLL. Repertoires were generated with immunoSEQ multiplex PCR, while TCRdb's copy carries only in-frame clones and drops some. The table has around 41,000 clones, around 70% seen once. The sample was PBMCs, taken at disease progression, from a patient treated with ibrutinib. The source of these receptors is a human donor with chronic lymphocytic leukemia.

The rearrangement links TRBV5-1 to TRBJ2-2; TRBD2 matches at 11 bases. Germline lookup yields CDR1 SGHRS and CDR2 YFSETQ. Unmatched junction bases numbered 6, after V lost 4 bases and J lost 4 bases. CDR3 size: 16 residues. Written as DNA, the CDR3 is TGCGCCAGCAGCGTCACTAGCGGGGGTAGCACCGGGGAGCTGTTTTTT. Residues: CASSVTSGGSTGELFF.

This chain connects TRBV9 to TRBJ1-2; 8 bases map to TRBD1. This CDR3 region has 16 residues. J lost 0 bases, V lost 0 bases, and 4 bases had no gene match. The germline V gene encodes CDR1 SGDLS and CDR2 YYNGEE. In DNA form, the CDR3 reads TGTGCCAGCAGCGTAGGGGGCAGGGGGCCTAACTATGGCTACACCTTC. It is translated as CASSVGGRGPNYGYTF.

The CDR3 coding sequence is TGTGCCAGCAGTTACGGCAGTAGGTCCTACGAGCAGTACTTC. Translated: CASSYGSRSYEQYF. This chain connects TRBV6-5 to TRBJ2-7; unclear D gene. CDR1 MNHEY and CDR2 SVGAGI come from the germline V gene. The CDR3 covers 14 residues. Trimming removed 2 bases at V and 1 base at J, with 9 bases between.

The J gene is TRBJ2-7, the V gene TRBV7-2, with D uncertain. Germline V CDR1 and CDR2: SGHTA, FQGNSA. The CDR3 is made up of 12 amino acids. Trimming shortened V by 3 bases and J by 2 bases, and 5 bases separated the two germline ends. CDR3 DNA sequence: TGTGCCAGCAGCTTTGATACCTACGAGCAGTACTTC. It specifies CASSFDTYEQYF.

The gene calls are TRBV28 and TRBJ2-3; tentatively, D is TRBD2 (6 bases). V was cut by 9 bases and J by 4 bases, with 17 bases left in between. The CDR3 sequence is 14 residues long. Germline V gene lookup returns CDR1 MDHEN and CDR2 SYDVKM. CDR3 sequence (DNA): TGTGCCAGTACTGGGGGGAGCATCTCAGATACGCAGTATTTT. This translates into CASTGGSISDTQYF.

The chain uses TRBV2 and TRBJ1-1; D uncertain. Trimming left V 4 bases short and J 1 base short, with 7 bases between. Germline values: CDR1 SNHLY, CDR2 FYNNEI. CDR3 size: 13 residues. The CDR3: CASSVTRNTEAFF. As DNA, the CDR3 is TGTGCCAGCAGTGTCACAAGGAACACTGAAGCTTTCTTT.

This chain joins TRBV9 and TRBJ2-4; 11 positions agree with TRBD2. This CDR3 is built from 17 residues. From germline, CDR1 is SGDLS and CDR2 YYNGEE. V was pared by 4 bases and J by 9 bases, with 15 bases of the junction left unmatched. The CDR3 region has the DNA TGTGCCAGCAGCCCCCGAGGCACTAGCGGGAGTGACCGCATTCAGTACTTC. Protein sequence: CASSPRGTSGSDRIQYF.

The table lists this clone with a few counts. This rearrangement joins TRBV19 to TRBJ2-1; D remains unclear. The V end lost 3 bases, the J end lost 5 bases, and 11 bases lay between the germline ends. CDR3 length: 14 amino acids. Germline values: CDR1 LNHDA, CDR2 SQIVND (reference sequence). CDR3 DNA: TGTGCCAGTAGTATTCCGGAGAGACACAATGAGCAGTTCTTC. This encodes CASSIPERHNEQFF. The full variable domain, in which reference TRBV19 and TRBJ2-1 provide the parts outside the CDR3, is DGGITQSPKYLFRKEGQNVTLSCEQNLNHDAMYWYRQDPGQGLRLIYYSQIVNDFQKGDIAEGYSVSREKKESFPLTVTSAQKNPTAFYLCASSIPERHNEQFFGPGTRLTVL.

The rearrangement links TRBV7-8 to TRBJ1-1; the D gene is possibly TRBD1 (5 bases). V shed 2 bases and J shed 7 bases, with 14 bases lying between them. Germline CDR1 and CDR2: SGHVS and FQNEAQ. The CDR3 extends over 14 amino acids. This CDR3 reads CASSLFRGPDEAFF. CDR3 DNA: TGTGCCAGCAGCTTATTTAGGGGACCCGATGAAGCTTTCTTT.

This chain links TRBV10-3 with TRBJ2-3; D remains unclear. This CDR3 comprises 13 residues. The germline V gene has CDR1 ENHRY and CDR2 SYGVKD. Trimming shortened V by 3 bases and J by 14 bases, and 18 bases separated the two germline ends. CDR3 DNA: TGTGCCATCAGTGAAGAGAGGCGAGGTAGTGGGTATTTT. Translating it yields CAISEERRGSGYF.

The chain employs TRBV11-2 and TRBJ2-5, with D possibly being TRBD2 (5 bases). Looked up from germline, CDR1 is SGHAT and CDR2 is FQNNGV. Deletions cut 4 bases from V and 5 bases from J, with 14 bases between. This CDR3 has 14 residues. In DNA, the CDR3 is TGTGCCAGCAGCTCTCCCGCGGGTGGGGAGACCCAGTACTTC. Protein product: CASSSPAGGETQYF. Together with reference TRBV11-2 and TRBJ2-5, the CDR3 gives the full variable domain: EAGVAQSPRYKIIEKRQSVAFWCNPISGHATLYWYQQILGQGPKLLIQFQNNGVVDDSQLPKDRFSAERLKGVDSTLKIQPAKLEDSAVYLCASSSPAGGETQYFGPGTRLLVL.

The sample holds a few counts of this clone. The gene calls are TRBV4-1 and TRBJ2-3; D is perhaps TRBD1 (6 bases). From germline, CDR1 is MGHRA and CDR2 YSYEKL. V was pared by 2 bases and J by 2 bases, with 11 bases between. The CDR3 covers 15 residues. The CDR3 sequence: CASSQHRVDTDTQYF. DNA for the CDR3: TGCGCCAGCAGCCAACACAGGGTTGACACAGATACGCAGTATTTT.

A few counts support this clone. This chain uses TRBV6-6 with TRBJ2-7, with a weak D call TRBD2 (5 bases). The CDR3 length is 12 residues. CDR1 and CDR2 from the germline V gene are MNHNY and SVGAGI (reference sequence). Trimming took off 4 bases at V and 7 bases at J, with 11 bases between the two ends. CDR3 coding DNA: TGTGCCAGCAGTTCCTCGGGGTTGGAGCAGTACTTC. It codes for CASSSSGLEQYF.

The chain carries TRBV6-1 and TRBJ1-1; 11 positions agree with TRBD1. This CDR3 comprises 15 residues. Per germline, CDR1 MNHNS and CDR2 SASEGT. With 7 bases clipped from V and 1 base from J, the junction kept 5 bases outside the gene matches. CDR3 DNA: TGTGCCAGCACTGCGGGGACAGGGGGGAACACTGAAGCTTTCTTT. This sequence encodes CASTAGTGGNTEAFF.

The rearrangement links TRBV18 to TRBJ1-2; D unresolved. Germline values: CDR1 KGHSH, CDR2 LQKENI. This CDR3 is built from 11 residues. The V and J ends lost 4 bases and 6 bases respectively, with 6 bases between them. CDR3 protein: CASSRGHGYTF. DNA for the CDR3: TGTGCCAGCTCACGTGGGCATGGCTACACCTTC.

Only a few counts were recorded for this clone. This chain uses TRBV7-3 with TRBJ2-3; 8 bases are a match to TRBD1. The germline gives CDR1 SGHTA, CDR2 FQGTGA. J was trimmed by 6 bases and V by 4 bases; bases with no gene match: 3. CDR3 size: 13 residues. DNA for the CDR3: TGTGCCAGCAGCTCGGGACAGGCGGATACGCAGTATTTT. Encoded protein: CASSSGQADTQYF.

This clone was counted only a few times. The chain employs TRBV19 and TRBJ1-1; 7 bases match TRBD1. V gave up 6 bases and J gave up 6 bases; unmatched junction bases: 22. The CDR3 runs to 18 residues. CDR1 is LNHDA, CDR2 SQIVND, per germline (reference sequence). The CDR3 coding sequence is TGTGCCAGTAGCAGACGGGACAGAACGATCCAGAACAGGCCTGAAGCTTTCTTT. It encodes CASSRRDRTIQNRPEAFF.

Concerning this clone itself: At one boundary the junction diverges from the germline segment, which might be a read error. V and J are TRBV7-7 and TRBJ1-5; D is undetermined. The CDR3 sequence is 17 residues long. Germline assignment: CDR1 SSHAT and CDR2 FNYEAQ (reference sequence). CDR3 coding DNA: TGTGCTAGCAGCTTAAATCCGGGTTCGTGGAGCAATCAGCCCCAGCATTTT. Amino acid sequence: CASSLNPGSWSNQPQHF.

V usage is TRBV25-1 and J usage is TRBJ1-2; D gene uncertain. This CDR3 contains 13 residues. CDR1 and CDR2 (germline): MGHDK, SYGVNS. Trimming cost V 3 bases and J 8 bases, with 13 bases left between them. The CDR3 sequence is CASSDSQFEGYTF. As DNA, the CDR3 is TGTGCCAGCAGTGACTCACAGTTCGAGGGCTACACCTTC.

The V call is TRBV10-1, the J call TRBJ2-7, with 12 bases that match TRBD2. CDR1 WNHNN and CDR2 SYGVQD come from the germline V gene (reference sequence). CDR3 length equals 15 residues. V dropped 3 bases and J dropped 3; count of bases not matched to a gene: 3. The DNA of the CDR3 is TGCGCCAGCAGTGAAGGACTAGCGGGACACTACGAGCAGTACTTC. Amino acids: CASSEGLAGHYEQYF.

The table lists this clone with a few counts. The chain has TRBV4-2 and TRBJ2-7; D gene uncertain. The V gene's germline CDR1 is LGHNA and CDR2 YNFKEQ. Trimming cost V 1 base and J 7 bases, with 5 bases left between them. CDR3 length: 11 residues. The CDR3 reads CASSQGLEQYF. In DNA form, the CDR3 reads TGTGCCAGCAGCCAAGGTCTGGAGCAGTACTTC.